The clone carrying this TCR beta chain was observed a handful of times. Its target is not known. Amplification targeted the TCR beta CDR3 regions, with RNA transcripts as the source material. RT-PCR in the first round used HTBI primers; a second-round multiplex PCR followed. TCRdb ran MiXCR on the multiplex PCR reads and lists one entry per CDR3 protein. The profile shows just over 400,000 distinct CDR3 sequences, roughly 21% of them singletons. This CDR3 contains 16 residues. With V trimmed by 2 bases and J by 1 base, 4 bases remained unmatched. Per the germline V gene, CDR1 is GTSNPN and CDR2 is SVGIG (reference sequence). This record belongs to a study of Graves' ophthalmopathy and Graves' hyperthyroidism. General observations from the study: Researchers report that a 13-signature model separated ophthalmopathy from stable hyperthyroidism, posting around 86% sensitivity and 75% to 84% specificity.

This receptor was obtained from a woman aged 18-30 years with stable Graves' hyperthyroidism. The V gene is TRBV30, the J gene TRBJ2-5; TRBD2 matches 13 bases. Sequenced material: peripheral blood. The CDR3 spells CAWSRGLAGRQETQYF. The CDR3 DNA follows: TGTGCCTGGAGTAGGGGACTAGCGGGGCGCCAAGAGACCCAGTACTTC.